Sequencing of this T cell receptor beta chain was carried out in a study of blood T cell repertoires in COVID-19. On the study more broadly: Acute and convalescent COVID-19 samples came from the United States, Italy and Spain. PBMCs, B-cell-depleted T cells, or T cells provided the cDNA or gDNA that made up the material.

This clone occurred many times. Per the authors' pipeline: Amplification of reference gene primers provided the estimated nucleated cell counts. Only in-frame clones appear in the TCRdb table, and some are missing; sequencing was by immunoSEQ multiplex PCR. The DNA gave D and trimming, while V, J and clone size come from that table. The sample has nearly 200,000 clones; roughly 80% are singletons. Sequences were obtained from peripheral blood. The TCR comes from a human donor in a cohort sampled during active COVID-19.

DNA for the CDR3: TGTGCCAGCAGCCTGAGTGAGTGGAGTTACAATGAGCAGTTCTTC. Its translation: CASSLSEWSYNEQFF. This sequence joins TRBV5-6 and TRBJ2-1; D not resolved. V lost 4 bases, J lost 4 bases, and 15 bases lay in between. This CDR3 is built from 15 residues. Per the germline V gene, CDR1 is SGHDT and CDR2 is YYEEEE.